Listed below are T cell receptor beta chains from one sample, sequenced in a study of OX40 agonist ivuxolimab in advanced cancers. The table came from immunoSEQ multiplex PCR; TCRdb's copy has only in-frame clones and leaves some out. The table records approximately 100,000 clones, roughly four fifths of them present only once. The specimen was CD4+ or CD8+ T cells sorted from blood, collected in a trial of the OX40 agonist ivuxolimab. The receptors shown here come from an adult with an advanced solid tumor such as melanoma, head and neck, liver or kidney cancer. CDR3s include the opening cysteine and the closing phenylalanine or tryptophan. Fields, in order: J gene, D gene, V gene, CDR3 DNA, CDR3 protein. A D gene is named only where the DNA matches it firmly.

J gene: TRBJ1-3
D gene: NA
V gene: TRBV21-1
CDR3 DNA: TGTGCCAGCAGCCCACGCCTTGGGAGCACAGAAAACACCATATATTTT
CDR3 protein: CASSPRLGSTENTIYF

J gene: TRBJ2-4
D gene: NA
V gene: TRBV6-5
CDR3 DNA: TGTGCCAGCAGTTACTCCCCGGGCAGGGGCAAAAACATTCAGTACTTC
CDR3 protein: CASSYSPGRGKNIQYF

J gene: TRBJ1-2
D gene: NA
V gene: TRBV5-1
CDR3 DNA: TGCGCCAGCAGCTTGGCCGCTGGGGGGGGTCCCTACGGCTACACCTTC
CDR3 protein: CASSLAAGGGPYGYTF

J gene: TRBJ1-5
D gene: NA
V gene: TRBV15
CDR3 DNA: TGTGCCACCAGCATGGGGAGGGACCAGCCCCAGCATTTT
CDR3 protein: CATSMGRDQPQHF

J gene: TRBJ2-1
D gene: TRBD2
V gene: TRBV4-3
CDR3 DNA: TGCGCCAGCAGCCCCCGACTAGCGGGGGGGATGCTTTTCTTC
CDR3 protein: CASSPRLAGGMLFF

J gene: TRBJ1-2
D gene: NA
V gene: TRBV6-6
CDR3 DNA: TGTGCCAGCAGTTTACAGGGAAATGGCTACACCTTC
CDR3 protein: CASSLQGNGYTF

J gene: TRBJ2-1
D gene: NA
V gene: TRBV6-1
CDR3 DNA: TGTGCCAGCAGTCTACTTAGGGGGGATGAGCAGTTCTTC
CDR3 protein: CASSLLRGDEQFF

J gene: TRBJ2-4
D gene: NA
V gene: TRBV2
CDR3 DNA: TGTGCCAGCAAGTCGGTAGGGTTAGGGAGTAGTGACAAAAACATTCAGTACTTC
CDR3 protein: CASKSVGLGSSDKNIQYF

J gene: TRBJ1-2
D gene: NA
V gene: TRBV20-1
CDR3 DNA: TGCAGTGCTAGCCGGCCTTATGGCTACACCTTC
CDR3 protein: CSASRPYGYTF

J gene: TRBJ2-7
D gene: NA
V gene: TRBV19
CDR3 DNA: TGTGCCAGTAGTATGAGTCTGAACAGGGTCTACGAGCAGTACTTC
CDR3 protein: CASSMSLNRVYEQYF

J gene: TRBJ2-7
D gene: NA
V gene: TRBV10-3
CDR3 DNA: TGTGCCATCAGTGAGCGTGAGTCCTACGAGCAGTACTTC
CDR3 protein: CAISERESYEQYF

J gene: TRBJ1-2
D gene: TRBD1
V gene: TRBV12-5
CDR3 DNA: TGTGCTAGTGGTTTGCGGACAGGGGGCTTTGGGTATGGCTACACCTTC
CDR3 protein: CASGLRTGGFGYGYTF

J gene: TRBJ2-7
D gene: TRBD1
V gene: TRBV12-5
CDR3 DNA: TGTGCTAGTGGGACAGGGGGGGACGAGCAGTACTTC
CDR3 protein: CASGTGGDEQYF

J gene: TRBJ1-2
D gene: TRBD1
V gene: TRBV30
CDR3 DNA: TGTGCCTGGAGTGGGGACAGGGGGGGAACTAACTATGGCTACACCTTC
CDR3 protein: CAWSGDRGGTNYGYTF

J gene: TRBJ1-1
D gene: TRBD1
V gene: TRBV6-5
CDR3 DNA: TGTGCCAGCAGTTTAACAGGGGGCTGGGCCACTGAAGCTTTCTTT
CDR3 protein: CASSLTGGWATEAFF

J gene: TRBJ1-6
D gene: NA
V gene: TRBV5-1
CDR3 DNA: TGCGCCAGCAGCGGAGGGGGTAATAATTCACCCCTCCACTTT
CDR3 protein: CASSGGGNNSPLHF